This is a list of T cell receptor beta chains from one sample in a study of CD8 T cells in ankylosing spondylitis. TCRdb ran MiXCR on the 5' RACE reads and lists one entry per CDR3 protein. The sample holds about 540,000 distinct CDR3 sequences, roughly 13% seen once. The sequenced material came from blood, either unsorted or a sorted T cell fraction (not recorded which). The receptors here all came from a male donor with ankylosing spondylitis. CDR3s include the opening cysteine and the closing phenylalanine or tryptophan. Fields, in order: J gene, D gene, V gene, clone size, CDR3 DNA, CDR3 protein. A D gene is named only where the DNA matches it firmly. Clone size is given for some rows only: seen once, a few or many times, or a class if the clone is expanded.

j_call: TRBJ2-1
d_call: TRBD1
v_call: TRBV7-8
clone_size: many
cdr3_nt: TGTGCCAGCAGCTTAGCCTGGGGACAGGGGCTAAACAATGAGCAGTTCTTC
cdr3_aa: CASSLAWGQGLNNEQFF

j_call: TRBJ2-4
d_call: -
v_call: TRBV10-3
clone_size: few
cdr3_nt: TGTGCCATCAGTGACTCCCCCGAGCGGGCGTTACAGTACTTC
cdr3_aa: CAISDSPERALQYF

j_call: TRBJ1-2
d_call: -
v_call: TRBV14
clone_size: few
cdr3_nt: TGTGCCAGCAGCCCGAAAGGGGGACAAAAAACTAACTATGGCTACACCTTC
cdr3_aa: CASSPKGGQKTNYGYTF

j_call: TRBJ1-4
d_call: TRBD1
v_call: TRBV11-2
clone_size: -
cdr3_nt: TGTGCCAGCAGCTTAGGGGGACAGTCTGAAAAACTGTTTTTT
cdr3_aa: CASSLGGQSEKLFF

j_call: TRBJ2-7
d_call: TRBD1
v_call: TRBV7-9
clone_size: -
cdr3_nt: TGTGCCAGCAGCCAACCCGGGACAGGGGCATCCTACGAGCAGTACTTC
cdr3_aa: CASSQPGTGASYEQYF

j_call: TRBJ2-1
d_call: TRBD2
v_call: TRBV19
clone_size: -
cdr3_nt: TGTGCCAGTAGTCGGGGACTAGCGGGAGCCGACTACAATGAGCAGTTCTTC
cdr3_aa: CASSRGLAGADYNEQFF

j_call: TRBJ2-3
d_call: TRBD2
v_call: TRBV29-1
clone_size: few
cdr3_nt: TGCAGCGTTGTTGGACTAGCGGGACCGACAGATACGCAGTATTTT
cdr3_aa: CSVVGLAGPTDTQYF

j_call: TRBJ1-2
d_call: TRBD1
v_call: TRBV7-2
clone_size: many
cdr3_nt: TGTGCCAGCAGCCCCCGGGACAGGGTGGTGTATGGCTACACCTTC
cdr3_aa: CASSPRDRVVYGYTF

j_call: TRBJ1-1
d_call: -
v_call: TRBV7-2
clone_size: many
cdr3_nt: TGTGCCAGCAGCGTCGGACCCATGAACACTGAAGCTTTCTTT
cdr3_aa: CASSVGPMNTEAFF

j_call: TRBJ1-5
d_call: -
v_call: TRBV6-2/TRBV6-3
clone_size: few
cdr3_nt: TGTGCCAGCACCCTCCCCGGGGAGCCCCAGCATTTT
cdr3_aa: CASTLPGEPQHF

j_call: TRBJ2-5
d_call: -
v_call: TRBV27
clone_size: many
cdr3_nt: TGTGCCAGCAGAACATCACCCTTTTCGGGTTTTACCTTC
cdr3_aa: CASRTSPFSGFTF

j_call: TRBJ1-5
d_call: -
v_call: TRBV10-3
clone_size: few
cdr3_nt: TGTGCCATCAAAGACGGAAATCAGCCCCAGCATTTT
cdr3_aa: CAIKDGNQPQHF

j_call: TRBJ1-2
d_call: TRBD1
v_call: TRBV14
clone_size: many
cdr3_nt: TGTGCCAGCAGCCAAGGGACAGGGACTAACTATGGCTACACCTTC
cdr3_aa: CASSQGTGTNYGYTF

j_call: TRBJ2-7
d_call: TRBD2
v_call: TRBV10-3
clone_size: many
cdr3_nt: TGTGCCATCAGTGAGTCTTCTTGGGGGGGGTCCTCCTACGAGCAGTACTTC
cdr3_aa: CAISESSWGGSSYEQYF

j_call: TRBJ2-5
d_call: TRBD2
v_call: TRBV3-1
clone_size: -
cdr3_nt: TGTGCCAGCTGTGAGGCGGGAGGCAGGGAGACCCAGTACTTC
cdr3_aa: CASCEAGGRETQYF

j_call: TRBJ1-1
d_call: -
v_call: TRBV10-3
clone_size: -
cdr3_nt: TGTGCCATCAGTAAGGGAGGCGGGGAAGCTTTCTTT
cdr3_aa: CAISKGGGEAFF

j_call: TRBJ2-5
d_call: TRBD1
v_call: TRBV5-6
clone_size: -
cdr3_nt: TGTGCCAGCAGCCCCGACCGACGGGACAGGGGGTACCAAGAGACCCAGTACTTC
cdr3_aa: CASSPDRRDRGYQETQYF

j_call: TRBJ2-3
d_call: TRBD2
v_call: TRBV7-8
clone_size: -
cdr3_nt: TGTGCCAGCAGCCTAGGACTAGCCGCGGGGTCCGATACGCAGTATTTT
cdr3_aa: CASSLGLAAGSDTQYF

j_call: TRBJ2-1
d_call: TRBD2
v_call: TRBV20-1
clone_size: -
cdr3_nt: TGCAGTGCTAGAAGAGCGGGAGTCACCTACAATGAGCAGTTCTTC
cdr3_aa: CSARRAGVTYNEQFF

j_call: TRBJ2-1
d_call: TRBD2
v_call: TRBV20-1
clone_size: few
cdr3_nt: TGCAGTGCTAGAAGGTCCGGGAGGCTCTACAATGAGCAGTTCTTC
cdr3_aa: CSARRSGRLYNEQFF

j_call: TRBJ2-5
d_call: TRBD1
v_call: TRBV5-1
clone_size: -
cdr3_nt: TGCGCCAGCACCCTTAAGGACAGGGGGCGAGAGACCCAGTACTTC
cdr3_aa: CASTLKDRGRETQYF

j_call: TRBJ2-7
d_call: TRBD2
v_call: TRBV20-1
clone_size: -
cdr3_nt: TGCAGTGCTACATACAGCCCCTGGGGAGGGACCTACGAGCAGTACTTC
cdr3_aa: CSATYSPWGGTYEQYF

j_call: TRBJ1-4
d_call: -
v_call: TRBV15
clone_size: -
cdr3_nt: TGTGCCACCAGCAGAGATCCGGGGGGGGGCGAAAAACTGTTTTTT
cdr3_aa: CATSRDPGGGEKLFF

j_call: TRBJ2-1
d_call: -
v_call: TRBV7-9
clone_size: -
cdr3_nt: TGTGCCAGCAGCAGGGTTGATAATGAGCAGTTCTTC
cdr3_aa: CASSRVDNEQFF

j_call: TRBJ2-7
d_call: TRBD2
v_call: TRBV5-1
clone_size: many
cdr3_nt: TGCGCCAGCAGCTTGGCCTCGGGACTAGCGGGAGCCTACGAGCAGTACTTC
cdr3_aa: CASSLASGLAGAYEQYF

j_call: TRBJ2-1
d_call: TRBD2
v_call: TRBV7-2
clone_size: -
cdr3_nt: TGTGCCAGCAGCTTGAGGACTAGCGGGAATCATATCGATGAGCAGTTCTTC
cdr3_aa: CASSLRTSGNHIDEQFF

j_call: TRBJ2-7
d_call: -
v_call: TRBV5-1
clone_size: many
cdr3_nt: TGCGCCAGCAGCATTGGTATCCCGGGATATACCAACGAGCAGTACTTC
cdr3_aa: CASSIGIPGYTNEQYF

j_call: TRBJ2-3
d_call: -
v_call: TRBV20-1
clone_size: -
cdr3_nt: TGCAGTGCTCACAGGGGCACAGATACGCAGTATTTT
cdr3_aa: CSAHRGTDTQYF

j_call: TRBJ2-1
d_call: TRBD2
v_call: TRBV3-1
clone_size: few
cdr3_nt: TGTGCCAGCAGCCGCCTGGGAGGGCCCGGTAACAATGAGCAGTTCTTC
cdr3_aa: CASSRLGGPGNNEQFF

j_call: TRBJ2-1
d_call: TRBD1
v_call: TRBV5-1
clone_size: few
cdr3_nt: TGCGCCAGCAGCCCGGACAGGGGTCCGAATGAGCAGTTCTTC
cdr3_aa: CASSPDRGPNEQFF

j_call: TRBJ1-4
d_call: -
v_call: TRBV20-1
clone_size: few
cdr3_nt: TGCAGTGCTCCAATGACAGTCGGGAATGAAAAACTGTTTTTT
cdr3_aa: CSAPMTVGNEKLFF

j_call: TRBJ2-3
d_call: TRBD2
v_call: TRBV15
clone_size: -
cdr3_nt: TGTGCCACCAGCTGGGGGGGGGGAAATACGCAGTATTTT
cdr3_aa: CATSWGGGNTQYF

j_call: TRBJ2-7
d_call: TRBD2
v_call: TRBV7-2
clone_size: many
cdr3_nt: TGTGCCAGCAGCTCGACTAGCGGGAGGAAGGAGCAGTACTTC
cdr3_aa: CASSSTSGRKEQYF

j_call: TRBJ2-5
d_call: TRBD1
v_call: TRBV27
clone_size: -
cdr3_nt: TGTGCCAGCAGTTTATTGGGCGGACAGGTCCACCAAGAGACCCAGTACTTC
cdr3_aa: CASSLLGGQVHQETQYF

j_call: TRBJ2-3
d_call: -
v_call: TRBV20-1
clone_size: few
cdr3_nt: TGCAGTGCTATCCCGGGACTCCCCAGGGATACGCAGTATTTT
cdr3_aa: CSAIPGLPRDTQYF

j_call: TRBJ1-1
d_call: -
v_call: TRBV28
clone_size: few
cdr3_nt: TGTGCCAGCAACCCGGGAGGGGGACCGAACACTGAAGCTTTCTTT
cdr3_aa: CASNPGGGPNTEAFF

j_call: TRBJ2-3
d_call: -
v_call: TRBV25-1
clone_size: few
cdr3_nt: TGTGCCAGCAGCGCAATGGGGCGGGTAGACAGAGATACGCAGTATTTT
cdr3_aa: CASSAMGRVDRDTQYF

j_call: TRBJ2-2
d_call: TRBD2
v_call: TRBV2
clone_size: -
cdr3_nt: TGTGCCAGCAGTGACAGACAGCGGGAGAACACCGGGGAGCTGTTTTTT
cdr3_aa: CASSDRQRENTGELFF

j_call: TRBJ2-1
d_call: -
v_call: TRBV7-6
clone_size: -
cdr3_nt: TGTGCCAGCAGCTTAACCCCTACCCACAATGAGCAGTTCTTC
cdr3_aa: CASSLTPTHNEQFF

j_call: TRBJ2-3
d_call: -
v_call: TRBV28
clone_size: -
cdr3_nt: TGTGCCAGCAGTTTACCTGGACAGAACACAGATACGCAGTATTTT
cdr3_aa: CASSLPGQNTDTQYF

j_call: TRBJ2-2
d_call: -
v_call: TRBV3-1
clone_size: few
cdr3_nt: TGTGCCAGCAGCCAAGGGTTGAACACCGGGGAGCTGTTTTTT
cdr3_aa: CASSQGLNTGELFF

j_call: TRBJ2-5
d_call: -
v_call: TRBV5-1
clone_size: few
cdr3_nt: TGCGCCAGCAGCTTGGAACCTACCGAAGAGACCCAGTACTTC
cdr3_aa: CASSLEPTEETQYF

j_call: TRBJ2-1
d_call: -
v_call: TRBV14
clone_size: -
cdr3_nt: TGTGCCAGCAGCCAAGCGGACGAGTACAATGAGCAGTTCTTC
cdr3_aa: CASSQADEYNEQFF

j_call: TRBJ1-4
d_call: TRBD1
v_call: TRBV2
clone_size: -
cdr3_nt: TGTGCCAGCAAAATCAGGGGGGCGAATGAAAAACTGTTTTTT
cdr3_aa: CASKIRGANEKLFF

j_call: TRBJ2-2
d_call: TRBD2
v_call: TRBV29-1
clone_size: many
cdr3_nt: TGCAGCTCGCGGGGGGCGAACACCGGGGAGCTGTTTTTT
cdr3_aa: CSSRGANTGELFF

j_call: TRBJ2-3
d_call: TRBD1
v_call: TRBV5-6
clone_size: few
cdr3_nt: TGTGCCAGCAGTTACCGGACAGGAACAACGCAGTATTTT
cdr3_aa: CASSYRTGTTQYF

j_call: TRBJ1-6
d_call: -
v_call: TRBV12-3/TRBV12-4
clone_size: many
cdr3_nt: TGTGCCAGCAGTCCCTTCAATTCACCCCTCCACTTT
cdr3_aa: CASSPFNSPLHF

j_call: TRBJ2-5
d_call: -
v_call: TRBV7-9
clone_size: few
cdr3_nt: TGTGCCAGCAGCTTAGGCCCAGGGGTGGTCCAAGAGACCCAGTACTTC
cdr3_aa: CASSLGPGVVQETQYF

j_call: TRBJ1-5
d_call: -
v_call: TRBV2
clone_size: few
cdr3_nt: TGTGCCAGCAGTTCTCACGGGGGGCCCCAGCATTTT
cdr3_aa: CASSSHGGPQHF

j_call: TRBJ1-4
d_call: TRBD1
v_call: TRBV20-1
clone_size: few
cdr3_nt: TGCAGTGCTAACGACATGCGTTTGGGACGCGGGGGACAGGAAAAACTGTTTTTT
cdr3_aa: CSANDMRLGRGGQEKLFF